This T cell receptor beta chain was identified in a study of cytomegalovirus exposure and HLA in healthy donors. Study conclusions and caveats: The number of N-insertions in an Asian-associated ancestry cluster was reportedly below the approximately 600-donor mean in a later analysis. The study flagged roughly 150 TCR beta chains as cytomegalovirus-associated. Presence/absence results assume similar sequencing depth per donor, which may not hold.

This clone was picked up one time. Its target is unknown. Primers: 60 Vbeta forward and 13 Jbeta reverse. Only in-frame clones appear in the TCRdb table, and some are missing; sequencing was by immunoSEQ multiplex PCR. The table records a few hundred thousand clones, 92% of them present only once. The clonotype comes from a girl under 10 years old in good health and CMV-seronegative. The sample comprised PBMCs.

CDR3 protein: CASSPSGGIETQYF. The CDR3 DNA reads TGTGCCAGCAGCCCTAGTGGGGGGATCGAGACCCAGTACTTC. The V call is TRBV5-4, the J call TRBJ2-5, with D perhaps TRBD2 (6 bases). The CDR3 extends over 14 amino acids. Germline CDR1 reads SGHNT; CDR2 reads YYREEE (reference sequence). The germline V and J ends were trimmed by 4 bases and 5 bases, with 15 bases remaining between them.